This T cell receptor beta chain stems from a study of blood T cell repertoires in COVID-19. Study-level information: Researchers got acute and convalescent COVID-19 samples from the United States, Italy and Spain. T cells, B-cell-depleted T cells, or PBMCs provided the cDNA or gDNA that served as material.

Data came from immunoSEQ multiplex PCR; TCRdb stores just in-frame clones and leaves some out. Found here are 110,000 to 150,000 clones, roughly 86% of them singletons; the top ten hold 5% to 6%. This CDR3 has 13 amino acids. Between the trimmed V and J ends, which lost 7 bases and 9 bases, there was a span of 19 bases. Germline V gene data show CDR1 as MNHEY and CDR2 as SVGAGI. This clonotype originated in a human donor in a cohort sampled during active COVID-19. The specimen was peripheral blood. J is TRBJ2-7 and V is TRBV6-5; a possible D gene is TRBD2 (5 bases). The CDR3 sequence: CASTPPGSGGQYF. In DNA, the CDR3 is TGTGCCAGCACCCCCCCGGGCTCCGGAGGGCAGTACTTC.